The rows below give T cell receptor beta chains drawn from one sample of a study of OX40 agonist ivuxolimab in advanced cancers. Produced via immunoSEQ multiplex PCR; TCRdb's table is partial and in-frame only. The sample gives approximately 60,000 clones, just under 85% of which show up once; approximately 3% is in the top ten. Sample: CD4+ or CD8+ T cells sorted from blood, taken in a trial of the OX40 agonist ivuxolimab. These receptor sequences come from an adult with an advanced solid tumor such as melanoma, head and neck, liver or kidney cancer. CDR3s include the opening cysteine and the closing phenylalanine or tryptophan. Rows give clone size only sometimes, using once, few, many, or a class for an expanded clone.

J,V,size,CDR3
TRBJ1-1,TRBV5-6,once,CASSWTGTAEAFF
TRBJ2-6,TRBV29-1,NA,CSVFQSRANVLTF
TRBJ2-5,TRBV6-5,NA,CASSTVLQETQYF
TRBJ2-5,TRBV5-1,NA,CASSPVEETQYF
TRBJ1-2,TRBV27,NA,CASSLSGQNYGYTF
TRBJ1-1,TRBV18,NA,CASSPGLGTEAFF
TRBJ1-1,TRBV19,NA,CASSTGQMNTEAFF
TRBJ2-5,TRBV27,NA,CASRVTSGSWETQYF
TRBJ2-2,TRBV21-1,NA,CAGDRLDRHTGELFF
TRBJ2-3,TRBV15,NA,CATSRDIADTQYF
TRBJ1-1,TRBV7-9,NA,CASSRYGDRIMNTEAFF
TRBJ2-5,TRBV10-3,NA,CAISGVAGQETQYF
TRBJ2-7,TRBV5-4,NA,CASSWGTRVDEQYF
TRBJ1-5,TRBV18,NA,CASSPRESNQPQHF
TRBJ2-2,TRBV7-2,NA,CASSTLGSGGELFF
TRBJ1-1,TRBV7-6,NA,CASSLKANTEAFF
TRBJ2-2,TRBV5-5,NA,CASSLAQGPNTGELFF
TRBJ1-3,TRBV9,NA,CASSVDSRNTIYF
TRBJ2-3,TRBV5-1,NA,CASSLGTSGRTDTQYF
TRBJ2-3,TRBV30,NA,CAWSYRRGVDTQYF
TRBJ1-2,TRBV29-1,NA,CSAGYTLDGYTF
TRBJ1-2,TRBV4-1,NA,CASSQDLQGYYGYTF
NA,TRBV2,NA,CASIGILYEQYF
TRBJ1-6,TRBV9,NA,CASSVGQGNNSPLHF
TRBJ2-3,TRBV18,NA,CASSPWYDGGASVDTQYF
TRBJ2-3,TRBV6-1,NA,CASSVTDTQYF
TRBJ1-6,TRBV7-2,NA,CASSPSVRRYSPLHF
TRBJ2-2,TRBV4-1,NA,CASSHPSSNTGELFF
TRBJ2-5,TRBV12-5,once,CASGPAGLQETQYF
TRBJ2-1,TRBV7-9,NA,CASSLQREGNNEQFF
TRBJ1-1,TRBV4-1,NA,CASSQEPGGRTEAFF
TRBJ2-3,TRBV27,NA,CASSSSGRARIDTQYF
TRBJ2-7,TRBV27,NA,CASSLRGTETYEQYF
TRBJ2-4,TRBV4-1,NA,CASSQPQGPLAKNIQYF
TRBJ1-5,TRBV29-1,NA,CSVSAWENSNQPQHF
TRBJ2-7,TRBV6-5,NA,CATQPEVGEQYF
TRBJ1-6,TRBV7-9,NA,CASSRTTESPLHF
TRBJ1-2,TRBV6-1,NA,CASTRDRDDGYTF
TRBJ1-5,TRBV19,NA,CASTLGNQPQHF
TRBJ1-1,TRBV19,NA,CASSRQGIPEAFF
TRBJ2-3,TRBV6-5,NA,CASSQDALGTDTQYF
TRBJ2-7,TRBV7-3,NA,CASSPGLAGGKQYF
TRBJ2-1,TRBV9,NA,CASSVRTQNGEQFF
TRBJ1-2,TRBV7-9,NA,CASSPDFGYTF
TRBJ2-1,TRBV18,NA,CASSLMGDNEQFF
TRBJ2-3,TRBV19,many,CASTPRGGTSGGALNTQYF
TRBJ2-5,TRBV9,NA,CASSPSTVEETQYF
TRBJ2-1,TRBV10-3,NA,CAISESGLAVHNEQFF
TRBJ1-2,TRBV19,NA,CASSIIGSVHF
TRBJ1-1,TRBV18,NA,CASSPLGTGTMNTEAFF
TRBJ2-7,TRBV9,NA,CASSLGQGVYEQYF
TRBJ2-7,TRBV9,NA,CASSPGLIGEQYF
TRBJ1-5,TRBV28,many,CASSSGGSSNQPQHF
TRBJ2-3,TRBV2,NA,CASTAEWGMDTQYF